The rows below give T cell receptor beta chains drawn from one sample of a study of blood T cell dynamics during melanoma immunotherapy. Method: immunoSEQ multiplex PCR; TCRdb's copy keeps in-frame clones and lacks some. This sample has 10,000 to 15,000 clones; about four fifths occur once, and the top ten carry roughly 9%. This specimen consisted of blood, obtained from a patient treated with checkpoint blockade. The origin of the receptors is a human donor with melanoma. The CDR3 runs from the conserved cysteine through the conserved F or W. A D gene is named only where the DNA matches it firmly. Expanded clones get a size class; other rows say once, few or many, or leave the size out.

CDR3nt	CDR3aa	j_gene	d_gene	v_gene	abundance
TGTGCCAGCAGTTTAACTAGCGGGTACACAGATACGCAGTATTTT	CASSLTSGYTDTQYF	TRBJ2-3	TRBD2	TRBV28	-
TGTGCCAGTACCGCTAGCGGGGGGTTTGATACGCAGTATTTT	CASTASGGFDTQYF	TRBJ2-3	TRBD2	TRBV19	-
TGTGCCAGCAGTGAATCCCGGACGGGGTCACCCCTCCACTTT	CASSESRTGSPLHF	TRBJ1-6	-	TRBV25-1	-
TGCGCCAGCAGCTTGGCCAAGGCTAAAGAGACCCAGTACTTC	CASSLAKAKETQYF	TRBJ2-5	-	TRBV5-1	-
TGTGCCAGCAGCTTGATATCGGGACAGGGGAACTATGGCTACACCTTC	CASSLISGQGNYGYTF	TRBJ1-2	TRBD1	TRBV5-6	-
TGTGCCAGCAGTTACCATCAGAGCTCCTACGAGCAGTACTTC	CASSYHQSSYEQYF	TRBJ2-7	-	TRBV6-6	few
TGCGCCAGCAGCTTGGGGTTAGCGGGAGGGCCGGGAGATACGCAGTATTTT	CASSLGLAGGPGDTQYF	TRBJ2-3	TRBD2	TRBV5-1	once
TGTGCCAGCAGTGAGGGCGGGGCCAGGGGCCCCTTGGCCCTCCACTTT	CASSEGGARGPLALHF	TRBJ1-6	-	TRBV2	-
TGTGCCACCAGCGGGACAGGGTTATGGCAGCCCCAGCATTTT	CATSGTGLWQPQHF	TRBJ1-5	TRBD1	TRBV15	-
TGTGCCAGCAGCTTATCAGGAGGGACAGCATCCTCTGGAAACACCATATATTTT	CASSLSGGTASSGNTIYF	TRBJ1-3	TRBD1	TRBV7-2	-
TGTGCCAGCAGCTTAGGTCAGGCAGCCTACGAGCAGTACTTC	CASSLGQAAYEQYF	TRBJ2-7	-	TRBV5-6	-
TGCAGCGTTGTATGGGGGACGGGCGAGCAGTACTTC	CSVVWGTGEQYF	TRBJ2-7	-	TRBV29-1	-
TGCGCCAGCAGTGAAGGCCTGGGGAATGGCTACACCTTC	CASSEGLGNGYTF	TRBJ1-2	-	TRBV10-2	-
TGTGCCAGCAGCTTAGATAGCGGGACCAGCTCCTACAATGAGCAGTTCTTC	CASSLDSGTSSYNEQFF	TRBJ2-1	TRBD2	TRBV11-2	-
TGCGCCAGCAGCTTGTGGCGGGGGGGAATGACTAGCACAGATACGCAGTATTTT	CASSLWRGGMTSTDTQYF	TRBJ2-3	TRBD2	TRBV5-1	-
TGTGCCAGCAGCCGAGGGACAGGGGGTGATGGCTACACCTTC	CASSRGTGGDGYTF	TRBJ1-2	TRBD1	TRBV6-5	-
TGCAGCGTCAGGGTTTACGGCGGGGAGCTGTTTTTT	CSVRVYGGELFF	TRBJ2-2	-	TRBV29-1	once
TGTGCCAGCCTTAAGGTCCAAGGAAGAGAGACCCAGTACTTC	CASLKVQGRETQYF	TRBJ2-5	-	TRBV28	once
TGCGCCAGCAGCCAAGGTGGGACTTTGAGATACAATGAGCAGTTCTTC	CASSQGGTLRYNEQFF	TRBJ2-1	-	TRBV4-1	-
TGTGCCAGCAGCAATAGCAGGATGGGACACACGCCTAGGGCCGGGGAGCTGTTTTTT	CASSNSRMGHTPRAGELFF	TRBJ2-2	-	TRBV7-8	-
TGTGCCAGCAGCTCGCGCCTTGGGGCGAACACTGAAGCTTTCTTT	CASSSRLGANTEAFF	TRBJ1-1	-	TRBV11-2	-
TGTGCCAGCAGCTTCGTCCCGGGACAGGGAAACACCATATATTTT	CASSFVPGQGNTIYF	TRBJ1-3	TRBD1	TRBV7-6	-
TGTGCCAGTAGCCCAAGTCTGACTAGCGGGAGGCACGAGCAGTACTTC	CASSPSLTSGRHEQYF	TRBJ2-7	TRBD2	TRBV19	-
TGTGCCAGCAGCCAAGTTCGGACAGGGGCGCAGTATTTT	CASSQVRTGAQYF	TRBJ2-3	TRBD1	TRBV14	-
TGCGCCAGCAGGGGACTAGCGGGAGGGCCTTACAATGAGCAGTTCTTC	CASRGLAGGPYNEQFF	TRBJ2-1	TRBD2	TRBV10-2	-
TGTGCCAGCTATCAAGCAGGGCCAGATACGCAGTATTTT	CASYQAGPDTQYF	TRBJ2-3	-	TRBV18	-
TGTGCCAGCACCCGAAGGGGCGCGGGCACAGATACGCAGTATTTT	CASTRRGAGTDTQYF	TRBJ2-3	-	TRBV28	-
TGTGCCTCCCGGGGGGCCGTAAACACCGGGGAGCTGTTTTTT	CASRGAVNTGELFF	TRBJ2-2	-	TRBV19	-
TGTGCCAGCACCCTCGGGGGGCGGGGGGGCACAGATACGCAGTATTTT	CASTLGGRGGTDTQYF	TRBJ2-3	TRBD2	TRBV6-6	-
TGTGCCAGCAGTTTATTATCGGGGGGCGGAAGTGCTTTCTTT	CASSLLSGGGSAFF	TRBJ1-1	-	TRBV27	-
TGTGCCAGCAGTGAGGGACCTTTAGGAAATCAGCCCCAGCATTTT	CASSEGPLGNQPQHF	TRBJ1-5	-	TRBV6-1	-
TGCAGCGTTGAATCAGGGGACAATCAGCCCCAGCATTTT	CSVESGDNQPQHF	TRBJ1-5	-	TRBV29-1	-
TGTGCCAGTAGTGCGGGCAGCCGCGAGCAGTACTTC	CASSAGSREQYF	TRBJ2-7	-	TRBV19	-
TGTGCCAGCAGCTTTAGGGCGGAAGGAGCCGAGCAGTTCTTC	CASSFRAEGAEQFF	TRBJ2-1	-	TRBV5-4	-
TGTGCCATCAGTGATTACCCGGGACAGGGGGCTACGAACACCGGGGAGCTGTTTTTT	CAISDYPGQGATNTGELFF	TRBJ2-2	TRBD1	TRBV10-3	-
TGTGCCACCAGCGGAGTTAGGTCAGGAAACACCATATATTTT	CATSGVRSGNTIYF	TRBJ1-3	-	TRBV15	-
TGTGCCAGCAGCCGAGTTAGCGGTTACACCGGGGAGCTGTTTTTT	CASSRVSGYTGELFF	TRBJ2-2	-	TRBV7-9	-
TGTGCCAGCAGTTACGAAGATACGCAGTATTTT	CASSYEDTQYF	TRBJ2-3	-	TRBV2	-
TGTGCCAGCAGCTTTACCCCGACAGGGTTCTACGAGCAGTACTTC	CASSFTPTGFYEQYF	TRBJ2-7	TRBD1	TRBV11-2	-
TGTGCCAGCAGTGAGGGGGTCGTTAGCAATCAGCCCCAGCATTTT	CASSEGVVSNQPQHF	TRBJ1-5	-	TRBV2	-
TGTGCCAGCACCCACAGGGGGCGCGGTCAGCCCCAGCATTTT	CASTHRGRGQPQHF	TRBJ1-5	TRBD1	TRBV6-5	-
TGTGCCAGCAGCGAGAACGTAGCGGGAGAGACCCAGTACTTC	CASSENVAGETQYF	TRBJ2-5	TRBD2	TRBV6-5	-
TGTGCCAGCAGCCCTAGGGACACTTGGAACACCGGGGAGCTGTTTTTT	CASSPRDTWNTGELFF	TRBJ2-2	-	TRBV5-8	-
TGCGCCAGCACACCATTAGCGGGGGGGGAGCTGTTTTTT	CASTPLAGGELFF	TRBJ2-2	TRBD2	TRBV10-1	-
TGTGCCAGCAGCATCGGCTCCGGGACAGGGTTGTACGAGCAGTACTTC	CASSIGSGTGLYEQYF	TRBJ2-7	TRBD1	TRBV7-2	-
TGTGCCTGCACACCTGACAGGGCCTACGAGCAGTACTTC	CACTPDRAYEQYF	TRBJ2-7	TRBD1	TRBV30	-
TGTGCCAGCAGCTTACAACAGGCAACCTACGAGCAGTACTTC	CASSLQQATYEQYF	TRBJ2-7	-	TRBV7-4	-
TGTGCCCTCGACTCTGGGCAGGGAACAGATACGCAGTATTTT	CALDSGQGTDTQYF	TRBJ2-3	-	TRBV10-3	once
TGCGCCAGCAGCCGGCAACAGGGTATCACCGGGGAGCTGTTTTTT	CASSRQQGITGELFF	TRBJ2-2	-	TRBV4-1	few
TGTGCCAGCAGTCCCCGCTCGTGGTACACAGATACGCAGTATTTT	CASSPRSWYTDTQYF	TRBJ2-3	-	TRBV28	-
TGTGCCAGCAGCCTAGTGCCCGGGGGGGACCAAGAGACCCAGTACTTC	CASSLVPGGDQETQYF	TRBJ2-5	TRBD2	TRBV9	-
TGTGCCAGCAGCTATGAAACCGCCGGGAGAGCGATAGAGACCCAGTACTTC	CASSYETAGRAIETQYF	TRBJ2-5	-	TRBV5-6	-
TGCAGCGTTATAGGGACTAGCGGGATGGGGGAGCAGTTCTTC	CSVIGTSGMGEQFF	TRBJ2-1	TRBD2	TRBV29-1	once
TGTGCTCTGGAAGGGCCCTCCTACGAGCAGTACTTC	CALEGPSYEQYF	TRBJ2-7	-	TRBV30	-
TGCGCCAGCAGCAGAGTAATACAAAGTGGGCTAACCTACAATGAGCAGTTCTTC	CASSRVIQSGLTYNEQFF	TRBJ2-1	-	TRBV10-1	-